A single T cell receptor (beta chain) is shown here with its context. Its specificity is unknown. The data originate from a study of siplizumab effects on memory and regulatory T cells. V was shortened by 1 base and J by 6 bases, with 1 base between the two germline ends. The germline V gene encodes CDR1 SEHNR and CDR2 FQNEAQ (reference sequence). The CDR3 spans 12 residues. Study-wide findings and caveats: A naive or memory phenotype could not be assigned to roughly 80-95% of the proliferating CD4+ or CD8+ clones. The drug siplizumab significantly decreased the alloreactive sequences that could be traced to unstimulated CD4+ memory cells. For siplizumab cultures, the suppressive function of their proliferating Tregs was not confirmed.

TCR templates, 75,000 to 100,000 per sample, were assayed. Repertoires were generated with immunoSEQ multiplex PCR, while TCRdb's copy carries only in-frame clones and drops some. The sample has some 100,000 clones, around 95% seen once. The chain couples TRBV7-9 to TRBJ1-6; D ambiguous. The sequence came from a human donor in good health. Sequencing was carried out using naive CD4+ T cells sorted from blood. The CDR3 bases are TGTGCCAGCAGCTTAGTTAATTCACCCCTCCACTTT. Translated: CASSLVNSPLHF.